This section outlines one T cell receptor beta chain sequence together with its context. The data originate from a study of response to subunit inactivated influenza vaccine. TCRdb fed the RT-PCR reads into MiXCR, producing one record per CDR3 protein. The sample holds more than 500,000 distinct CDR3 sequences; around 11% are singletons and the top ten take 11%. The CDR3 length is 15 residues. Germline V lookup: CDR1 SEHNR, CDR2 FQNEAQ (reference sequence). Losses at the gene ends were 5 bases for V and 4 bases for J; bases not matched to a gene: 10. This sample was shared with a second study, whose subject was T cells expressing NK-cell markers. As that study records: The authors made TCR beta cDNA libraries by 5'RACE template switching. This switching added a universal primer site and UMIs. Beta-chain profiling covered CD3+CD56+NKG2C+, CD3+CD56+NKG2C- and CD3+CD56-NKG2C+ sorted subsets. In a handful of donors, dominant NKG2C+ clonotypes were roughly 1.0-8% of CD8+ T cells. The CD3+CD56-NKG2C+ fraction was also led by these clonotypes in a few donors.

This sequence was found in a man in his fifties who received an inactivated influenza vaccine. The sequencing used PBMCs from blood, collected on the day of vaccination. The rearrangement joins TRBV7-9 to TRBJ2-5, with 7 positions matching TRBD1. CDR3 in DNA: TGTGCCAGCAGCCTACGACAGGGAAATGGAGAGACCCAGTACTTC. Amino acids: CASSLRQGNGETQYF.